This TCR beta chain was captured by sequencing in a study of blood T cell repertoires in COVID-19. This clone was detected only a few times. The length of the CDR3 is 12 residues. V was trimmed by 0 bases and J by 6 bases, leaving 6 bases between them. Germline CDR1 and CDR2: SGHRS and YFSETQ. Participants spanned ages roughly 18 to 95 years and resided in some 22 US areas. The study assigned cohorts using participant-reported clinical history. For recovered donors of Cohort 3, there were two negative PCRs, clearance, or symptom resolution. Authors' methods: Amplification of reference gene primers provided the estimated nucleated cell counts. Profiled with immunoSEQ multiplex PCR; TCRdb holds only in-frame clones, not every one. Clone size and V and J calls were adopted from that table, with D and trimming inferred from the DNA. Of roughly 330,000 clones in the sample, 87% were seen once.

Sequenced material: PBMCs or T cells enriched from blood (not recorded which). The clonotype was recovered from a woman aged 25 to 39 who had recovered from COVID-19. This rearrangement joins TRBV5-1 to TRBJ1-2; D call uncertain. CDR3 DNA: TGCGCCAGCAGCTTGGGAGTGGATGGCTACACCTTC. This gives the protein CASSLGVDGYTF.